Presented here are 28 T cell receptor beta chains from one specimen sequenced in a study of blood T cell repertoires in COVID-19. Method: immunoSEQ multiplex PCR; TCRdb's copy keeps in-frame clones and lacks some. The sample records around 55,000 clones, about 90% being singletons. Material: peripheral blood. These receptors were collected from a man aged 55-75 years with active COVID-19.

The CDR3 loop reads CASSLVSRWSTEAFF. Written as DNA, the CDR3 is TGTGCCAGCAGCTTAGTAAGTCGGTGGAGCACTGAAGCTTTCTTT. The gene calls are TRBV7-2 and TRBJ1-1; D not resolved. Germline V CDR1 and CDR2: SGHTA, FQGNSA. The V end was cut by 1 base, the J end by 4 bases, with 13 bases between. The CDR3 runs 15 residues.

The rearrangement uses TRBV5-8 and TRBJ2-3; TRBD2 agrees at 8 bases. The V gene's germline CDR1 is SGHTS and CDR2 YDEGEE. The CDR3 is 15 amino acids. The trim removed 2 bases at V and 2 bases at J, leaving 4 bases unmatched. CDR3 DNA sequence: TGTGCCAGCAGCTTCCTAGCGGGTTCCACAGATACGCAGTATTTT. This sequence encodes CASSFLAGSTDTQYF.

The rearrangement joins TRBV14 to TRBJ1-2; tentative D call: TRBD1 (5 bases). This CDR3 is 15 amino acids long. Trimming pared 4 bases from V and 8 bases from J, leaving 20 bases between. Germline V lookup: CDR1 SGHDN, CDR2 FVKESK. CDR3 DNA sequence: TGTGCCAGCAGCCCGTTCTGGGGGGATCCTATGGGCTACACCTTC. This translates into CASSPFWGDPMGYTF.

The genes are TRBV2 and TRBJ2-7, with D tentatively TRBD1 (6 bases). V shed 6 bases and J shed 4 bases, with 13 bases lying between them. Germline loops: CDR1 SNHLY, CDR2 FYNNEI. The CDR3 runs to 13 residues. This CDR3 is CASSGTTSYEQYF. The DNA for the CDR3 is TGTGCCAGCAGCGGGACAACATCTTACGAGCAGTACTTC.

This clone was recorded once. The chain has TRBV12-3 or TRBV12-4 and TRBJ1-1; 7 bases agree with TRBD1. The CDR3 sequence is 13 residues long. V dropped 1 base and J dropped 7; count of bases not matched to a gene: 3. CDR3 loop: CASSLGGTVEAFF. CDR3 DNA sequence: TGTGCCAGCAGTTTAGGCGGGACAGTTGAAGCTTTCTTT.

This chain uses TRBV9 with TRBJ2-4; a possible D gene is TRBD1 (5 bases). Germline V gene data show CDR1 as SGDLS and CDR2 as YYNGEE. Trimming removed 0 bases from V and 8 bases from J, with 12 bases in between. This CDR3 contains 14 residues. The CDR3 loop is CASSVAPIGDIQYF. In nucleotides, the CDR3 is TGTGCCAGCAGCGTAGCACCGATAGGGGACATTCAGTACTTC.

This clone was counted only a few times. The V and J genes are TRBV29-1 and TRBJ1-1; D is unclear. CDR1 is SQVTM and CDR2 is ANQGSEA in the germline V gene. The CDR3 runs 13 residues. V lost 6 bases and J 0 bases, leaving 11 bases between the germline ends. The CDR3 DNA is TGCAGCGTGCTCAGTGCATTGAACACTGAAGCTTTCTTT. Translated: CSVLSALNTEAFF.

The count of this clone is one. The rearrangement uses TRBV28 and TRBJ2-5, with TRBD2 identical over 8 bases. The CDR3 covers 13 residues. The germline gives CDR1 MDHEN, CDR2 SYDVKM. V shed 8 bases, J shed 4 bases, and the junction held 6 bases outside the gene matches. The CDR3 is CASSGGEGETQYF. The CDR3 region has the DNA TGTGCCAGCTCGGGGGGGGAGGGAGAGACCCAGTACTTC.

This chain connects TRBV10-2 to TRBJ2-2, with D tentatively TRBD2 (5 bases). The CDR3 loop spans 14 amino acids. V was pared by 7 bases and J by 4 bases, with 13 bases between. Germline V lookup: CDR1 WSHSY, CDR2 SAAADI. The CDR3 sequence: CASTVERSTGELFF. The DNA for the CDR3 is TGCGCCAGCACGGTCGAGCGGTCCACCGGGGAGCTGTTTTTT.

The CDR3 loop is CASSDPPWRTDNEQFF. The CDR3 DNA follows: TGTGCCAGCAGTGACCCTCCTTGGAGGACCGACAATGAGCAGTTCTTC. V usage is TRBV2 and J usage is TRBJ2-1, with a possible D match to TRBD2 (5 bases). Per germline, CDR1 SNHLY and CDR2 FYNNEI. With 3 bases removed from V and 5 bases from J, the gap between germline ends came to 17 bases. CDR3 length: 16 amino acids. Full variable domain (missing parts from reference TRBV2 and TRBJ2-1): EPEVTQTPSHQVTQMGQEVILRCVPISNHLYFYWYRQILGQKVEFLVSFYNNEISEKSEIFDDQFSVERPDGSNFTLKIRSTKLEDSAMYFCASSDPPWRTDNEQFFGPGTRLTVL.

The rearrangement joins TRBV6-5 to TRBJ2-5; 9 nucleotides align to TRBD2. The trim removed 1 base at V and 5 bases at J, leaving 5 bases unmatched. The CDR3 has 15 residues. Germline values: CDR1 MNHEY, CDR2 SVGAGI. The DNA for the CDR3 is TGTGCCAGCAGTTACTTAGCGGGAGCGTGGGAGACCCAGTACTTC. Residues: CASSYLAGAWETQYF.

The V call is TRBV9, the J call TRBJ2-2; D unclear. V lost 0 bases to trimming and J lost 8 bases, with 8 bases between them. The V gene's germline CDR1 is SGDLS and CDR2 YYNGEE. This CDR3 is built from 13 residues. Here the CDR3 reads CASSVEPGGELFF. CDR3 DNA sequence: TGTGCCAGCAGCGTAGAGCCGGGTGGGGAGCTGTTTTTT.

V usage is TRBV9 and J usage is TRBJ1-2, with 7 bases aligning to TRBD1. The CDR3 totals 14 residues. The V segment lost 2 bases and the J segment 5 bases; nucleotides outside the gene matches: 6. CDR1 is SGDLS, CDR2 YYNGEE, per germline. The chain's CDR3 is CASSVGDSVYGYTF. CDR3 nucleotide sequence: TGTGCCAGCAGCGTTGGGGACAGCGTATATGGCTACACCTTC.

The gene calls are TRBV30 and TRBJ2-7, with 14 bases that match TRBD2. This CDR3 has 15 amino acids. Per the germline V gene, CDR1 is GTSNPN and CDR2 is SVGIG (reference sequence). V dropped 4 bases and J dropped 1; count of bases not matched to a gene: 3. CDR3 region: CAWKTSGRGSYEQYF. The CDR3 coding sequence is TGTGCCTGGAAGACTAGCGGGAGGGGGTCCTACGAGCAGTACTTC.

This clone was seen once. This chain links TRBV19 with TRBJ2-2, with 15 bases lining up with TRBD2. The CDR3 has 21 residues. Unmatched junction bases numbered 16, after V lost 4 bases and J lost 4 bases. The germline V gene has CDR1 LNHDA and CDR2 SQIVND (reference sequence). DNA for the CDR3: TGTGCCAGTAGTACCCCCTTTGATACTGGACTAGCGGGAGGGCTCACCGGGGAGCTGTTTTTT. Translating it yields CASSTPFDTGLAGGLTGELFF.

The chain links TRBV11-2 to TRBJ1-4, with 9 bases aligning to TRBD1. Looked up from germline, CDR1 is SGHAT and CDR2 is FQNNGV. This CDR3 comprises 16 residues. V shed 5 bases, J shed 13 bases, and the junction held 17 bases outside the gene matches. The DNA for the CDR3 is TGTGCCAGCAGCCGCAGGATGGGACAGGGAGCCTTAAGACTGTTTTTT. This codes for CASSRRMGQGALRLFF.

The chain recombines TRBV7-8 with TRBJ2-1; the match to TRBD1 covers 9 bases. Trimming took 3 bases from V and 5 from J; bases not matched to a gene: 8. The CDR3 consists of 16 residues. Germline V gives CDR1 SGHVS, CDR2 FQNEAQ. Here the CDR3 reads CASSLDRGGAHNEQFF. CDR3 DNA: TGTGCCAGCAGCTTGGACAGGGGTGGTGCACACAATGAGCAGTTCTTC.

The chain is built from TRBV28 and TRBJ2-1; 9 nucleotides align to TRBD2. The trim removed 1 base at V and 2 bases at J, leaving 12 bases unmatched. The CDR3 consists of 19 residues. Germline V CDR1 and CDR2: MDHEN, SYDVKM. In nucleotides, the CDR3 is TGTGCCAGCAGTTTATATGGCGGGCGGGAGGGCCGCACCTACAATGAGCAGTTCTTC. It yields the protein CASSLYGGREGRTYNEQFF.

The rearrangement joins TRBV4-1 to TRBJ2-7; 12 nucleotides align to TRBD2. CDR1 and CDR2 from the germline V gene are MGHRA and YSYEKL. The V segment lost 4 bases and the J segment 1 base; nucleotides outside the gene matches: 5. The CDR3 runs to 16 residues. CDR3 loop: CASSPGGTSGSYEQYF. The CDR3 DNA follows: TGCGCCAGCAGCCCAGGTGGGACTAGCGGGTCCTACGAGCAGTACTTC.

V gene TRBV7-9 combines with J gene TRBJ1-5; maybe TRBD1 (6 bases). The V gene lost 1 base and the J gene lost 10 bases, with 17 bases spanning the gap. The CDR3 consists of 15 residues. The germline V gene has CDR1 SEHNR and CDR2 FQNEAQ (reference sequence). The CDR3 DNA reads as TGTGCCAGCAGCTTAGAGTCCAGGGGACGGGGACCCCAGCATTTT. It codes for CASSLESRGRGPQHF.

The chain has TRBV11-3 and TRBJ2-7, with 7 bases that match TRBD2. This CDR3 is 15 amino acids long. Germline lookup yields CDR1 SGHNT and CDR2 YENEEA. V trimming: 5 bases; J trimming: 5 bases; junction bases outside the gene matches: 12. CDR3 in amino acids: CASSPVPGRDHEQYF. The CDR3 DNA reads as TGTGCCAGCAGCCCCGTCCCGGGGAGGGACCACGAGCAGTACTTC. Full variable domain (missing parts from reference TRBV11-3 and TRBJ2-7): EAGVVQSPRYKIIEKKQPVAFWCNPISGHNTLYWYLQNLGQGPELLIRYENEEAVDDSQLPKDRFSAERLKGVDSTLKIQPAELGDSAVYLCASSPVPGRDHEQYFGPGTRLTVT.

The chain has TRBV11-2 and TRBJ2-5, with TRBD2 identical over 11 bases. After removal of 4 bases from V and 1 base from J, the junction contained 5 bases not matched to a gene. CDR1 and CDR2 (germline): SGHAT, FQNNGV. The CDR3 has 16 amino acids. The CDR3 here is CASSSRLAGFQETQYF. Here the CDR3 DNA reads TGTGCCAGCAGCTCGAGACTAGCGGGGTTCCAAGAGACCCAGTACTTC.

For the CDR3, the DNA is TGTGCCAGCAGCCGTACCGGGGAGCTGTTTTTT. The encoded protein is CASSRTGELFF. V and J are TRBV9 and TRBJ2-2; D call uncertain. CDR1 SGDLS and CDR2 YYNGEE come from the germline V gene. The length of the CDR3 is 11 residues. The V end was cut by 4 bases, the J end by 5 bases, with 3 bases between.

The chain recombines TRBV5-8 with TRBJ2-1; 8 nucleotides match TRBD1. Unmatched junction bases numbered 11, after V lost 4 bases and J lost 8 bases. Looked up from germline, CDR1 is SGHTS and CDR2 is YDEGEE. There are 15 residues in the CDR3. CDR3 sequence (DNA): TGTGCCAGCAGCCATCACAGGGGGGTATTTGATGAGCAGTTCTTC. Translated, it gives CASSHHRGVFDEQFF.

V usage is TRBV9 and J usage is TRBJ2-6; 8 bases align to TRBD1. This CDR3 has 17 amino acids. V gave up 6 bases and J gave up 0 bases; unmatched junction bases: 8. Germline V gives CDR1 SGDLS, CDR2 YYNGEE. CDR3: CASTWGTGTSGANVLTF. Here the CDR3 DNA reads TGTGCCAGCACCTGGGGGACAGGCACCTCTGGGGCCAACGTCCTGACTTTC.

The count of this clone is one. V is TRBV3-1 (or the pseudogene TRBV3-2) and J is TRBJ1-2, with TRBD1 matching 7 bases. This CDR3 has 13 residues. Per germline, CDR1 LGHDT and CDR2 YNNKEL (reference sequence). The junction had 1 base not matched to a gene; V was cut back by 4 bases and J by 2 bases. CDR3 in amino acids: CASSPDRNYGYTF. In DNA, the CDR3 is TGTGCCAGCAGCCCGGACAGGAACTATGGCTACACCTTC.

The DNA of the CDR3 is TGTGCCAGCAGCCTCTCCTACGAGCAGTACTTC. It specifies CASSLSYEQYF. V gene TRBV7-9 combines with J gene TRBJ2-7, with D unclear. The CDR3 runs to 11 residues. The V gene's germline CDR1 is SEHNR and CDR2 FQNEAQ (reference sequence). Trimming pared 5 bases from V and 0 bases from J, leaving 2 bases between.

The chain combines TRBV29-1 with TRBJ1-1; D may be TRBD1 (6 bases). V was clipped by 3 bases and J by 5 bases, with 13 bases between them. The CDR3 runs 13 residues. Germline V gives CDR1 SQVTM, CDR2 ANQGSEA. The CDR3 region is CSVEGAGWTEAFF. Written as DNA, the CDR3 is TGCAGCGTTGAGGGGGCAGGATGGACTGAAGCTTTCTTT.